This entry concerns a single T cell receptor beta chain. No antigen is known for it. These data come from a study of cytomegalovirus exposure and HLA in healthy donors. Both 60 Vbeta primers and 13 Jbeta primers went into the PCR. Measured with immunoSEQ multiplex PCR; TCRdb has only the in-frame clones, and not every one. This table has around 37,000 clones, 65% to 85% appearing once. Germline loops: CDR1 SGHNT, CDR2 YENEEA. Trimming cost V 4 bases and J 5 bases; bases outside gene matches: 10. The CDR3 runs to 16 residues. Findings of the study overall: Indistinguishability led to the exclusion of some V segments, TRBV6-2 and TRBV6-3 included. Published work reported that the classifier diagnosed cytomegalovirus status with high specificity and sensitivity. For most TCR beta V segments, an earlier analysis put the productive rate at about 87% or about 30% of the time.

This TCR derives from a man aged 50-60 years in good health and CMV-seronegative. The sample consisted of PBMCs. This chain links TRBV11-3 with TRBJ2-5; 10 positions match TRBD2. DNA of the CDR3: TGTGCCAGCAGCTCATCCCTAGCGGGAGAGGGGGAGACCCAGTACTTC. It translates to CASSSSLAGEGETQYF.